Listed below are T cell receptor beta chains from one sample, sequenced in a study of blood T cell repertoires in COVID-19. Assay: immunoSEQ multiplex PCR; the TCRdb copy retains only in-frame clones and omits some. The sample yields 45,000 to 55,000 clones, 80% to 90% seen once. Input material: peripheral blood. The receptors come from a human donor in a cohort sampled during active COVID-19. Both conserved end residues are part of each CDR3. The D gene is left open where the match is weak. The size field is filled for only some rows; it gives once, few, many or a size class.

NA	TRBV5-1	TRBJ1-2	NA	CASSLGQLRGGYTF	TGCGCCAGCAGCTTAGGTCAGCTCCGGGGTGGCTACACCTTC
NA	TRBV10-3	TRBJ2-2	NA	CASSRVGDTGELFF	TGTGCCAGCAGCCGGGTCGGGGACACCGGGGAGCTGTTTTTT
NA	TRBV4-1	TRBJ1-1	NA	CASSHQRERNTEAFF	TGCGCCAGCAGCCATCAACGGGAACGAAACACTGAAGCTTTCTTT
NA	TRBV14	TRBJ2-5	NA	CASSDLWISRETQYF	TGTGCCAGCAGCGACTTGTGGATTAGTAGAGAGACCCAGTACTTC
NA	TRBV9	TRBJ1-6	NA	CASSVPLYSPLHF	TGTGCCAGCAGCGTACCCCTCTATTCACCCCTCCACTTT
NA	TRBV11-1	TRBJ2-7	NA	CASSFSSGNEQYF	TGTGCCAGCAGCTTTTCCTCAGGCAACGAGCAGTACTTC
NA	TRBV7-2	TRBJ1-6	NA	CASSLNPGSAPLHF	TGTGCCAGCAGCTTAAACCCAGGTTCAGCACCCCTCCACTTT
NA	TRBV9	TRBJ2-2	once	CASSVGPGDTGELFF	TGTGCCAGCAGCGTCGGCCCGGGGGACACCGGGGAGCTGTTTTTT
TRBD1	TRBV4-1	TRBJ1-2	NA	CASSQPGQLNYGYTF	TGCGCCAGCAGCCAACCGGGACAGTTAAACTATGGCTACACCTTC
NA	TRBV3-1/TRBV3-2	TRBJ1-1	once	CASSQGDWGPPEAFF	TGTGCCAGCAGCCAAGGCGACTGGGGGCCCCCTGAAGCTTTCTTT
NA	TRBV2	TRBJ2-3	NA	CASSLTGEQYF	TGTGCCAGCAGTCTCACGGGGGAGCAGTATTTT
NA	TRBV11-1	TRBJ2-2	few	CASSFKLGTGELFF	TGTGCCAGCAGCTTCAAACTAGGGACCGGGGAGCTGTTTTTT
TRBD1	TRBV29-1	TRBJ1-4	NA	CSVVWTGGEKLFF	TGCAGCGTTGTGTGGACAGGGGGCGAAAAACTGTTTTTT
TRBD2	TRBV6-4	TRBJ2-1	medium-sized	CASSDSSGGANEQFF	TGTGCCAGCAGTGACTCTAGCGGGGGGGCCAATGAGCAGTTCTTC
NA	TRBV19	TRBJ1-1	NA	CASSIGRGVTEAFF	TGTGCCAGTAGTATAGGCCGCGGCGTTACTGAAGCTTTCTTT
TRBD1	TRBV24-1	TRBJ1-5	few	CATSDPGTGGNQPQHF	TGTGCCACCAGTGATCCCGGGACAGGGGGTAATCAGCCCCAGCATTTT
NA	TRBV6-5	TRBJ2-7	NA	CASSRTPYEQYF	TGTGCCAGCAGTAGAACTCCCTACGAGCAGTACTTC
NA	TRBV25-1	TRBJ1-4	NA	CASSALTGSNEKLFF	TGTGCCAGCAGTGCCCTGACAGGATCTAATGAAAAACTGTTTTTT
NA	TRBV5-6	TRBJ1-1	NA	CASSPGGREAFF	TGTGCCAGCAGCCCCGGAGGGAGAGAAGCTTTCTTT
TRBD2	TRBV2	TRBJ2-7	NA	CASSPLGTSGGYEQYF	TGTGCCAGCAGCCCCCTGGGGACTAGCGGCGGCTACGAACAGTACTTC